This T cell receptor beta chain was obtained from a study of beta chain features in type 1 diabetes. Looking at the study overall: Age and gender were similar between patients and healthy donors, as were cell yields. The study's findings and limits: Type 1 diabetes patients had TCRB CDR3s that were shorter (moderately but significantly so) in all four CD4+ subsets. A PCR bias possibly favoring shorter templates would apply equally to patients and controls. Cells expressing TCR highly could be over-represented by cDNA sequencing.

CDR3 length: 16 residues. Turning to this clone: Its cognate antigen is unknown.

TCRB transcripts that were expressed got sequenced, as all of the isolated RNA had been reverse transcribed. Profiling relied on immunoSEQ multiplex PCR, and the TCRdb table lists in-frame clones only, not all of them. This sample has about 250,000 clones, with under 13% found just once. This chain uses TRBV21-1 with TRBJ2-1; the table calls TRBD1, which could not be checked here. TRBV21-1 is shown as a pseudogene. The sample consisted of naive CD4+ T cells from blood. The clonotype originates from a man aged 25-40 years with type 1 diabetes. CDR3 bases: TGTGCCAGCAGCCCTCTACGGGGGACAGGGGGCACTGAGCAGTTCTTC. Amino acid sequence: CASSPLRGTGGTEQFF.